The rows below give T cell receptor beta chains drawn from one sample of a study of Ad26.COV2.S vaccination and SARS-CoV-2 variants. Clones were read by immunoSEQ multiplex PCR, and TCRdb kept only the in-frame ones, dropping some. Of fewer than 900,000 clones in the sample, 80% to 90% are singletons; the top ten hold over 1.3%. The source was peripheral blood, collected in a trial of Ad26.COV2.S vaccine versus placebo. These TCRs come from a person between 18 and 60 years old who received the Ad26.COV2.S COVID-19 vaccine or a placebo. Both conserved end residues are part of each CDR3. Each record gives: J gene, V gene, clone size, D gene, CDR3 protein, CDR3 DNA. The D gene is left open where the match is weak. Clone size appears in some rows only: once, few, many, or a class for an expanded clone.

TRBJ2-4	TRBV27	NA	NA	CASSLSPINIQYF	TGTGCCAGCAGTTTATCCCCAATAAACATTCAGTACTTC
TRBJ2-1	TRBV7-9	NA	NA	CASSSRRDGVNEQFF	TGTGCCAGCAGCTCCCGGCGGGACGGGGTCAATGAGCAGTTCTTC
TRBJ2-7	TRBV6-5	NA	NA	CASSYDPNPSYEQYF	TGTGCCAGCAGTTACGATCCGAACCCCTCCTACGAGCAGTACTTC
TRBJ2-1	TRBV7-2	NA	NA	CASSFSNEQFF	TGTGCCAGCAGCTTCTCCAATGAGCAGTTCTTC
TRBJ2-4	TRBV4-1	NA	NA	CASSQDSDIQYF	TGCGCCAGCAGCCAAGACTCGGACATTCAGTACTTC
TRBJ2-1	TRBV6-2/TRBV6-3	NA	TRBD1	CASSVPGQGARRNEQFF	TGTGCCAGCAGTGTTCCGGGACAGGGGGCGAGACGCAATGAGCAGTTCTTC
TRBJ1-1	TRBV5-1	NA	NA	CASSLDTEAFF	TGCGCCAGCAGCTTAGACACTGAAGCTTTCTTT
TRBJ1-4	TRBV7-9	NA	TRBD1	CASSRGTGNEKLFF	TGTGCCAGCAGCCGTGGGACAGGGAATGAAAAACTGTTTTTT
TRBJ1-2	TRBV15	NA	TRBD1	CATSRDFGTGLGYTF	TGTGCCACCAGCAGAGATTTCGGGACAGGGTTAGGCTACACCTTC
TRBJ1-1	TRBV14	NA	NA	CASSRAGALNTEAFF	TGTGCCAGCAGCCGGGCGGGGGCCCTGAACACTGAAGCTTTCTTT
TRBJ1-3	TRBV6-5	NA	NA	CASGFGDITGNTIYF	TGTGCCAGCGGTTTCGGGGACATCACTGGAAACACCATATATTTT
TRBJ1-1	TRBV6-5	NA	TRBD1	CASRYQTGQGVGEAFF	TGTGCCAGCAGATACCAAACGGGACAGGGGGTGGGTGAAGCTTTCTTT
TRBJ2-5	TRBV30	once	NA	CAWIGGAGEETQYF	TGTGCCTGGATCGGGGGCGCGGGAGAAGAGACCCAGTACTTC
TRBJ2-1	TRBV27	NA	NA	CASSFLGTGLINEQFF	TGTGCCAGCAGTTTTCTCGGGACCGGGCTTATCAATGAGCAGTTCTTC
TRBJ1-2	TRBV7-2	NA	NA	CASSLDGRGSGYTF	TGTGCCAGCAGCTTAGATGGCAGGGGTAGTGGCTACACCTTC
TRBJ2-7	TRBV2	NA	TRBD1	CASSDGTGGSYEQYF	TGTGCCAGCAGTGACGGGACAGGGGGTTCCTACGAGCAGTACTTC
TRBJ2-2	TRBV6-1	NA	TRBD2	CASSERTSGSSGSGELFF	TGTGCCAGCAGTGAAAGGACTAGCGGGTCTTCGGGGTCCGGGGAGCTGTTTTTT
TRBJ1-6	TRBV10-2	NA	TRBD1	CASSESRTGANNSPLHF	TGCGCCAGCAGTGAGTCCCGGACAGGGGCCAATAATTCACCCCTCCACTTT
TRBJ2-7	TRBV12-3/TRBV12-4	NA	NA	CASSLASDGQYF	TGTGCCAGCAGTTTAGCGTCGGACGGGCAGTACTTC
TRBJ2-4	TRBV30	NA	TRBD1	CAWGQGGNIQYF	TGTGCCTGGGGACAGGGCGGGAACATTCAGTACTTC
TRBJ1-1	TRBV19	few	NA	CASSIRGANTEAFF	TGTGCCAGTAGTATACGAGGGGCCAACACTGAAGCTTTCTTT
TRBJ2-1	TRBV5-4	NA	TRBD1	CASRLPGTGAYNEQFF	TGTGCCAGCAGACTACCCGGGACAGGGGCGTACAATGAGCAGTTCTTC
TRBJ2-3	TRBV10-3	NA	NA	CACAGSSLDTQYF	TGTGCCTGCGCGGGGTCTTCGCTTGATACGCAGTATTTT
TRBJ1-5	TRBV25-1	NA	NA	CASRRVRGSNQPQHF	TGTGCCAGCAGGAGGGTAAGAGGGAGCAATCAGCCCCAGCATTTT
TRBJ2-1	TRBV2	NA	NA	CASSPDPFF	TGTGCCAGCAGCCCCGACCCGTTCTTC
TRBJ2-3	TRBV10-2	NA	TRBD2	CASVFSGGNTDTQYF	TGCGCCAGCGTTTTTAGCGGGGGAAACACAGATACGCAGTATTTT
TRBJ2-1	TRBV19	NA	NA	CATTSLREQFF	TGTGCCACCACCTCCCTCCGTGAGCAGTTCTTC
TRBJ1-1	TRBV30	NA	NA	CAWMRGRAEAFF	TGTGCCTGGATGCGGGGGCGCGCTGAAGCTTTCTTT
TRBJ2-2	TRBV10-3	NA	TRBD1	CAIKGQLTGELFF	TGTGCCATCAAGGGACAGCTAACCGGGGAGCTGTTTTTT